The 31 T cell receptor beta chains reported below all come from one sample, sequenced in a study of read filtering for tumor transcriptome and immune sequencing. From 300 to 400 ng of RNA, a library with molecular barcoded alpha/delta and beta/gamma adaptors was made. Using its own MiXCR run on the reads, TCRdb lists one record per CDR3 protein. The repertoire holds 5,000 or so distinct CDR3 sequences, with roughly 22% as singletons. The specimen was a population of CD138-negative cells sorted from bone marrow. These receptors were obtained from a donor aged 40 or older with multiple myeloma.

This clonotype occurred many times. This chain connects TRBV6-5 to TRBJ1-2; D gene ambiguous. Germline V CDR1 and CDR2: MNHEY, SVGAGI. The CDR3 loop spans 16 amino acids. The CDR3 protein is CASQYVPRAPDYGYTF. The CDR3 region has the DNA TGTGCAAGCCAATACGTCCCCCGCGCACCCGACTATGGCTACACCTTC.

This clonotype was seen at least ten times. This may arise from a read error, as a much more abundant clone is one base away. This chain links TRBV7-6 with TRBJ1-4; D ambiguous. Germline lookup yields CDR1 SGHVS and CDR2 FNYEAQ. This CDR3 contains 12 residues. In DNA, the CDR3 is TGTGCCAGCAGCCCTGGCCCCCAAAAACGGTTTTTT. Residues: CASSPGPQKRFF. The whole variable domain, filled in from reference TRBV7-6 and TRBJ1-4, reads GAGVSQSPRYKVTKRGQDVALRCDPISGHVSLYWYRQALGQGPEFLTYFNYEAQQDKSGLPNDRFSAERPEGSISTLTIQRTEQRDSAMYRCASSPGPQKRFFGSGTQLSVL.

By share of the sample, this clonotype is medium-sized. The genes are TRBV7-2 and TRBJ2-3; D remains ambiguous. V gave up 1 base and J gave up 3 bases, with 8 bases separating them. The CDR3 is made up of 14 amino acids. Looked up from germline, CDR1 is SGHTA and CDR2 is FQGNSA. CDR3 DNA sequence: TGTGCCAGCAGCTTAGGGCTGGGAACAGATACGCAGTATTTT. Its protein is CASSLGLGTDTQYF.

By sample share, this clonotype is medium-sized. The V gene is TRBV18, the J gene TRBJ2-7; no clear D gene. V was trimmed by 3 bases and J by 7 bases, leaving 13 bases between them. Germline V gives CDR1 KGHSH, CDR2 LQKENI. The CDR3 spans 13 residues. The chain's CDR3 is CASSPHPRDEQYF. The CDR3 DNA reads as TGTGCCAGCTCACCTCACCCCCGAGATGAGCAGTACTTC.

Judged by abundance, this clonotype is medium-sized. The rearrangement uses TRBV28 and TRBJ1-4; 7 bases agree with TRBD1. Germline assignment: CDR1 MDHEN and CDR2 SYDVKM. The J segment lost 3 bases and the V segment lost 5 bases, leaving 6 bases of the junction unmatched. There are 15 residues in the CDR3. CDR3 amino acids: CASSPGGTANEKLFF. The CDR3 nucleotides are TGTGCCAGCAGTCCCGGGGGGACAGCTAATGAAAAACTGTTTTTT. The full variable domain, with the rest looked up from reference TRBV28 and TRBJ1-4, is DVKVTQSSRYLVKRTGEKVFLECVQDMDHENMFWYRQDPGLGLRLIYFSYDVKMKEKGDIPEGYSVSREKKERFSLILESASTNQTSMYLCASSPGGTANEKLFFGSGTQLSVL.

This clonotype is medium-sized in the sample. The chain has TRBV29-1 and TRBJ2-5, with D unresolved. Germline lookup yields CDR1 SQVTM and CDR2 ANQGSEA. The V gene lost 6 bases and the J gene lost 5 bases, with 13 bases spanning the gap. CDR3 length: 12 amino acids. For the CDR3, the DNA is TGCAGCGTGACGGGCATCGCGGAGACCCAGTACTTC. It encodes CSVTGIAETQYF.

The chain links TRBV4-2 to TRBJ1-1, with a possible D match to TRBD1 (6 bases). This CDR3 spans 15 amino acids. V was cut by 2 bases and J by 7 bases, with 17 bases left in between. The germline gives CDR1 LGHNA, CDR2 YNFKEQ. CDR3 DNA sequence: TGTGCCAGCAGCCAAAACAGGGAGGGAACAGATGAAGCTTTCTTT. It specifies CASSQNREGTDEAFF.

The chain joins TRBV6-2 or TRBV6-3 to TRBJ2-7; no definite D call. V was clipped by 5 bases and J by 3 bases, with 8 bases between them. The CDR3 loop spans 12 amino acids. The germline V gene has CDR1 MNHEY and CDR2 SVGEGT. CDR3 DNA: TGTGCCAGCAGTCTCCCCTTCTACGAGCAGTACTTC. Its protein product is CASSLPFYEQYF.

This clonotype came up many times. The V gene is TRBV7-8, the J gene TRBJ2-5; 14 bases fit TRBD2. The germline V gene encodes CDR1 SGHVS and CDR2 FQNEAQ. Losses at the gene ends were 4 bases for V and 6 bases for J; bases not matched to a gene: 16. The CDR3 totals 19 residues. The CDR3 sequence: CASSSPGTSGSSLIQTQYF. The CDR3 DNA sequence: TGTGCCAGCAGCTCTCCCGGGACTAGCGGGAGTAGTCTGATCCAGACCCAGTACTTC. Looking up the rest from reference TRBV7-8 and TRBJ2-5 gives the full variable domain: GAGVSQSPRYKVAKRGQDVALRCDPISGHVSLFWYQQALGQGPEFLTYFQNEAQLDKSGLPSDRFFAERPEGSVSTLKIQRTQQEDSAVYLCASSSPGTSGSSLIQTQYFGPGTRLLVL.

A word on this clonotype: It is likely a read error: a sequence one base away is far more abundant. The chain links TRBV7-9 to TRBJ1-1, with TRBD1 matching 7 bases. Germline CDR1 reads SEHNR; CDR2 reads FQNEAQ (reference sequence). This CDR3 has 15 residues. V gave up 1 base and J gave up 5 bases; unmatched junction bases: 7. The CDR3 region has the DNA TGTGCCAGCAGCTTAGTTAAGGGGGCCAGGACTGAAGCTTTCTTT. Protein sequence: CASSLVKGARTEAFF.

This clonotype came up once. The likely explanation is a read error, given a far larger clone one base away. The chain combines TRBV7-8 with TRBJ2-3, with a possible D match to TRBD1 (6 bases). Trimming removed 1 base from V and 0 bases from J, with 17 bases in between. Germline CDR1 and CDR2: SGHVS and FQNEAQ. The CDR3 runs 18 residues. CDR3 loop: CASSLVCPGTSSTDTQYF. The CDR3 DNA reads as TGTGCCAGCAGCTTAGTATGCCCCGGGACATCTAGCACAGATACGCAGTATTTT.

This clonotype was counted many times. The chain has TRBV4-1 and TRBJ2-1; D gene unclear. The ends were cut back, 4 bases at V and 5 bases at J, with 12 bases in the middle. This CDR3 has 14 amino acids. In germline, CDR1 is MGHRA, CDR2 YSYEKL. The CDR3 reads CASSPLRKDNEQFF. CDR3 coding DNA: TGCGCCAGCAGCCCTCTTCGGAAGGACAATGAGCAGTTCTTC.

This clonotype rates as medium-sized. The J gene is TRBJ1-1, the V gene TRBV5-4; 7 nucleotides agree with TRBD1. The CDR3 totals 17 residues. The junction had 9 bases not matched to a gene; V was cut back by 0 bases and J by 1 base. CDR1 and CDR2 (germline): SGHNT, YYREEE (reference sequence). The CDR3 is CASSLAYRQGKNTEAFF. DNA for the CDR3: TGTGCCAGCAGCTTGGCATATAGACAGGGAAAGAACACTGAAGCTTTCTTT.

Within the sample, this clonotype is medium-sized. The CDR3 reads CAVGTGYEEQYF. As DNA, the CDR3 is TGTGCCGTAGGAACGGGTTATGAAGAGCAGTACTTC. The V gene is TRBV30, the J gene TRBJ2-7; D ambiguous. The germline V gene has CDR1 GTSNPN and CDR2 SVGIG (reference sequence). The V end was cut by 8 bases, the J end by 7 bases, with 18 bases between. The CDR3 is 12 residues long.

This clonotype was seen more than once but under ten times. The rearrangement links TRBV6-1 to TRBJ1-2; 12 positions agree with TRBD1. CDR1 MNHNS and CDR2 SASEGT come from the germline V gene. This CDR3 spans 13 amino acids. The junction had 6 bases not matched to a gene; V was cut back by 8 bases and J by 8 bases. Written as DNA, the CDR3 is TGTGCCAGCGCCCGGGACAGGGGGCAGGGCTACACCTTC. This translates into CASARDRGQGYTF.

This clonotype is large within its sample. This rearrangement joins TRBV7-2 to TRBJ2-1, with unresolved D. The V gene's germline CDR1 is SGHTA and CDR2 FQGNSA. Trimming stripped 1 base from V and 3 bases from J, with 10 bases between. The CDR3 is made up of 15 amino acids. The CDR3 loop reads CASSLVLGIYNEQFF. DNA of the CDR3: TGTGCCAGCAGCTTAGTTTTGGGCATCTACAATGAGCAGTTCTTC.

This clonotype was observed a few times. The V and J genes are TRBV20-1 and TRBJ2-2; 8 positions match TRBD1. The CDR3 covers 17 residues. Germline-derived CDR1 and CDR2 are DFQATT and SNEGSKA (reference sequence). V trimming: 5 bases; J trimming: 1 base; junction bases outside the gene matches: 12. CDR3 sequence reads: CSAGQTETGVNTGELFF. The CDR3 DNA follows: TGCAGTGCTGGCCAAACCGAGACAGGGGTGAACACCGGGGAGCTGTTTTTT.

This clonotype was counted many times. A read error is possible here, since a much larger clone lies one base away. The rearrangement joins TRBV2 to TRBJ2-1; maybe TRBD2 (6 bases). CDR1 and CDR2 (germline): SNHLY, FYNNEI. The CDR3 contains 14 residues. The CDR3 DNA reads TGTGCCATCATAGCGGTTAACTCCTACAATGGGCAGTTCTTC. Its translation: CAIIAVNSYNGQFF.

This clonotype came up a few times. This rearrangement joins TRBV14 to TRBJ2-2; D unclear. Trimming pared 3 bases from V and 1 base from J, leaving 9 bases between. The germline gives CDR1 SGHDN, CDR2 FVKESK. This CDR3 spans 15 amino acids. The CDR3: CASSQVGVNTGELFF. CDR3 DNA sequence: TGTGCCAGCAGCCAGGTTGGCGTGAACACCGGGGAGCTGTTTTTT.

By its share, this clonotype is medium-sized (0.01 to 0.1%). J is TRBJ2-1 and V is TRBV24-1; D is undetermined. This CDR3 region has 16 residues. Germline values: CDR1 KGHDR, CDR2 SFDVKD. Trimming left V 0 bases short and J 0 bases short, with 8 bases between. CDR3 residues: CATSDLNPSSYNEQFF. DNA of the CDR3: TGTGCCACCAGTGATTTGAACCCGAGCTCCTACAATGAGCAGTTCTTC.

By sample fraction, this clonotype is medium-sized. The V call is TRBV29-1, the J call TRBJ2-2; D gene uncertain. CDR1 SQVTM and CDR2 ANQGSEA come from the germline V gene. This CDR3 has 12 residues. V lost 3 bases and J lost 7, with 9 bases in between. CDR3 nucleotide sequence: TGCAGCGTTGAGGTAGCCCTCGGGGAGCTGTTTTTT. Translation: CSVEVALGELFF.

This clonotype is a singleton in its sample. A far bigger clonotype differs at one base, so this is likely a read error. The rearrangement uses TRBV6-2 or TRBV6-3 and TRBJ1-4, with D uncertain. The DNA end is more similar to TRBJ2-3, so the J call may be wrong. This CDR3 has 11 amino acids. Germline V lookup: CDR1 MNHEY, CDR2 SVGEGT. CDR3 DNA sequence: TGTGCCAGCCTCAAAAAGGGTACGCAGTATTTT. Translated: CASLKKGTQYF.

This clonotype was detected once. This rearrangement joins TRBV7-8 to TRBJ2-1; D remains unclear. V gave up 5 bases and J gave up 2 bases, with 13 bases separating them. Germline-derived CDR1 and CDR2 are SGHVS and FQNEAQ. The CDR3 consists of 15 residues. CDR3: CASSTRLAAYNEQFF. CDR3 nucleotides: TGTGCCAGCAGCACCCGGTTGGCAGCCTACAATGAGCAGTTCTTC.

This clonotype was detected only once. With only one base between it and a far larger clone, this is likely a read error. The rearrangement links TRBV12-3 or TRBV12-4 to TRBJ1-6; weak D call: TRBD1 (5 bases). This CDR3 contains 13 residues. The CDR3 here is CASSFRGASEAYF. The CDR3 DNA reads as TGTGCCAGCAGTTTTCGGGGCGCGTCTGAAGCTTACTTT.

In this sample, this clonotype turned up many times. A much bigger clone sits one base away, suggesting this may be a read error. V gene TRBV12-3 or TRBV12-4 combines with J gene TRBJ2-1, with no clear D. This CDR3 is 15 amino acids long. The CDR3 coding sequence is TGTGCCAGCAGTCCTGACCCTAGGTCCTACAATGGGCAGTTCTTC. This sequence encodes CASSPDPRSYNGQFF.

This clonotype was counted at least ten times. The V gene is TRBV5-5, the J gene TRBJ2-1; possibly TRBD2 for D (5 bases). Germline-derived CDR1 and CDR2 are SGHKS and YYEKEE (reference sequence). CDR3 size: 15 residues. The ends were cut back, 4 bases at V and 0 bases at J, with 11 bases in the middle. This CDR3 is CASSPRVSSYNEQFF. CDR3 nucleotide sequence: TGTGCCAGCAGCCCGCGGGTGAGCTCCTACAATGAGCAGTTCTTC.

This clonotype occurred many times. The V gene is TRBV5-4, the J gene TRBJ2-2, with 13 positions matching TRBD2. Germline values: CDR1 SGHNT, CDR2 YYREEE (reference sequence). The CDR3 has 14 residues. V lost 9 bases, J lost 4 bases, and 3 bases stayed unmatched. In DNA, the CDR3 is TGTGCCACCGGACTAGCGGGAGCCACCGGGGAGCTGTTTTTT. It translates to CATGLAGATGELFF.

This clonotype is medium-sized in the sample. The chain combines TRBV11-2 with TRBJ2-7; 8 bases line up with TRBD1. The V gene's germline CDR1 is SGHAT and CDR2 FQNNGV. This CDR3 has 15 residues. J gave up 3 bases and V 1 base, and 5 bases lay outside the gene matches. The CDR3 reads CASSLGTGSYYEQYF. The CDR3 bases are TGTGCCAGCAGCTTAGGGACAGGGAGTTACTACGAGCAGTACTTC.

This clonotype is classed as medium-sized. The CDR3 region has the DNA TGTGCCAGCAGCCCGGACAGTAATCAGCCCCAGCATTTT. Protein product: CASSPDSNQPQHF. The rearrangement uses TRBV3-1 and TRBJ1-5, with a tentative D call TRBD1 (6 bases). CDR1 is LGHDT, CDR2 YNNKEL, per germline (reference sequence). Trimming stripped 4 bases from V and 4 bases from J, with 8 bases between. This CDR3 has 13 amino acids.

This clonotype rates as medium-sized. The V gene is TRBV10-3, the J gene TRBJ1-4; perhaps TRBD1 as D (6 bases). Germline CDR1 and CDR2: ENHRY and SYGVKD. The V and J ends lost 6 bases and 0 bases respectively, with 11 bases between them. The CDR3 totals 15 residues. CDR3 sequence reads: CAIRDSLATNEKLFF. The CDR3 coding sequence is TGTGCCATCAGGGACAGCCTTGCAACTAATGAAAAACTGTTTTTT.

This clonotype was recorded at least ten times. The CDR3 region has the DNA TGTGCCAGCACTGGACTAGCGGGAGGGCCGGAGACCCAGTACTTC. It codes for CASTGLAGGPETQYF. The genes are TRBV7-2 and TRBJ2-5; 15 bases are a match to TRBD2. The CDR3 has 15 residues. V lost 7 bases, J lost 5 bases, and 5 bases stayed unmatched. From germline, CDR1 is SGHTA and CDR2 FQGNSA.